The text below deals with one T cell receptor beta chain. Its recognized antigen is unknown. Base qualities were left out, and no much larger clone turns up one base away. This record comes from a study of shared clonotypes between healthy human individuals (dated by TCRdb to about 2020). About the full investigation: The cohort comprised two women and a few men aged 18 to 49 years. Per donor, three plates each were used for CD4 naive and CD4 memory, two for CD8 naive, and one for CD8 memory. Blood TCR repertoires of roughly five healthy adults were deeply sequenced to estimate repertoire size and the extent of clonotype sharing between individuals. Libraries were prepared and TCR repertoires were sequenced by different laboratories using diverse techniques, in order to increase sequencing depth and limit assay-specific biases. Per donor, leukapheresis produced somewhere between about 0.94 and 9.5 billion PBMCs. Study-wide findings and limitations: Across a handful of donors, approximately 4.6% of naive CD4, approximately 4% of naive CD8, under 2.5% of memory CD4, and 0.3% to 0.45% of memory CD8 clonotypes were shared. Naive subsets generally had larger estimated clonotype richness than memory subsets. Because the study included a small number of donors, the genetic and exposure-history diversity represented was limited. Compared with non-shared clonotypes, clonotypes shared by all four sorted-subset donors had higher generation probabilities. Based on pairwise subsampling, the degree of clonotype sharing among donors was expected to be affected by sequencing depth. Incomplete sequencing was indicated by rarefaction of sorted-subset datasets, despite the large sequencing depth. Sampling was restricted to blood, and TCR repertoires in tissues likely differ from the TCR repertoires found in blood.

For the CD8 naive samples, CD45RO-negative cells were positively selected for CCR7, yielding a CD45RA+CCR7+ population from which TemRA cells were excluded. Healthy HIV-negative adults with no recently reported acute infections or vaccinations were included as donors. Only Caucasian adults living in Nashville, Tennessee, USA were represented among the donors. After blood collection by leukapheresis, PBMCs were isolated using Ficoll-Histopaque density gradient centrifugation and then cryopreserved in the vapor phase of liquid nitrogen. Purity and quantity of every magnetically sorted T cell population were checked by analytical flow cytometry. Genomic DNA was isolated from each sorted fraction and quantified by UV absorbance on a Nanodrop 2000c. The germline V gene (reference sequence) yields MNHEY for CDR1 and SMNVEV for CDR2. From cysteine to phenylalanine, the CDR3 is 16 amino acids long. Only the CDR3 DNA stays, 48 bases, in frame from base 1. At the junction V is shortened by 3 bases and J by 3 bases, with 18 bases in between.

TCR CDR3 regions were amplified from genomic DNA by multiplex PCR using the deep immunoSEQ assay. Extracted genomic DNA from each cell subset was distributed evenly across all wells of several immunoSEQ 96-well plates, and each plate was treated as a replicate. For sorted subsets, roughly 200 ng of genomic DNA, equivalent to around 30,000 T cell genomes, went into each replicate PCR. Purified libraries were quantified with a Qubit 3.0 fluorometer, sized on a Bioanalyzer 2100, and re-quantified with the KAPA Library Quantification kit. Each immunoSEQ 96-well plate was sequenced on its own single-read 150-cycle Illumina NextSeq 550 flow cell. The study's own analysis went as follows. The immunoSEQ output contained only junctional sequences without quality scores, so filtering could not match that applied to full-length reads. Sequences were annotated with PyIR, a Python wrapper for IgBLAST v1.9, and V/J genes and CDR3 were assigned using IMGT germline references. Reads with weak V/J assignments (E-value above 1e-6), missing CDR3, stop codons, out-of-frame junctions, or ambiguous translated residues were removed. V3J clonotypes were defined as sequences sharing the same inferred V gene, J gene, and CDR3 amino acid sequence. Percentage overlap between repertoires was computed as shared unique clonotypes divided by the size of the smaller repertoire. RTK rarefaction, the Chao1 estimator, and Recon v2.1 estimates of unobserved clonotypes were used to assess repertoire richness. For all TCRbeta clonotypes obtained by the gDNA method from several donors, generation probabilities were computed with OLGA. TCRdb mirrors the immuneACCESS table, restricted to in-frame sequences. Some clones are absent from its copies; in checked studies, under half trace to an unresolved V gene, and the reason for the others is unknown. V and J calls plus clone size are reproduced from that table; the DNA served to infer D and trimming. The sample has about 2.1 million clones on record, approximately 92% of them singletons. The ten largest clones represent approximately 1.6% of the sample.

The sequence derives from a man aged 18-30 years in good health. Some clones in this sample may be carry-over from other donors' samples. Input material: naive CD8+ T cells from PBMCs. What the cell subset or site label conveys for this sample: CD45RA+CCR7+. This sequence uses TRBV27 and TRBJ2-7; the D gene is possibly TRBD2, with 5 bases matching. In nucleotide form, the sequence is TGTGCCAGCAGTTTCATCCGCGGGCTGAGTCGCTACGAGCAGTACTTC. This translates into CASSFIRGLSRYEQYF.